This T cell receptor (beta chain) was found in a study of T cells after yellow fever vaccination. Overall study context: Fractions of low cell number were prepared using SMART-Seq v4 Ultra Low Input. Points from the study as a whole: Most clones from primary vaccination were detected again post-booster (about 95% CD4, around 90% CD8). On re-exposure, the response was weaker but peaked faster, at day 5 versus 15.

TCRdb used MiXCR to reprocess the 5' RACE reads, holding one entry per CDR3 protein. The table shows roughly 190,000 distinct CDR3 sequences, with roughly 9.6% occurring only once. Germline-derived CDR1 and CDR2 are DFQATT and SNEGSKA (reference sequence). Trimming removed 2 bases from V and 7 bases from J, with 9 bases in between. This CDR3 has 13 amino acids. This clonotype was seen at least ten times. What it recognizes is unknown. V is TRBV20-1 and J is TRBJ1-6; D possibly corresponds to TRBD1 (5 bases). Sequences were derived from CD8+ T cells sorted from PBMCs, sampled 15 days after the yellow fever booster vaccination. The clonotype comes from a man younger than 30 who received the YFV17D yellow fever vaccine. The CDR3: CSARQGGNSPLHF. The CDR3 DNA reads as TGCAGTGCTAGACAGGGAGGGAATTCACCCCTCCACTTT.